The 2 T cell receptor beta chains listed next were all sequenced from one sample in a study of cytomegalovirus exposure and HLA in healthy donors. TCRdb keeps only in-frame clones here, not all; method: immunoSEQ multiplex PCR. The sample contains about 200,000 clones, roughly 81% of which appear only once. The sample was PBMCs. All receptors derive from a woman aged 25 to 39 in good health and CMV-seronegative.

This clone came up a few times. The chain carries TRBV7-8 and TRBJ2-7; 9 bases are a match to TRBD1. This CDR3 spans 15 amino acids. Germline CDR1 is SGHVS and CDR2 is FQNEAQ. V trimming: 6 bases; J trimming: 1 base; junction bases outside the gene matches: 7. CDR3 sequence reads: CASSFRQGVSYEQYF. The CDR3 coding sequence is TGTGCCAGCAGTTTTAGACAGGGGGTTTCCTACGAGCAGTACTTC.

The V and J genes are TRBV5-4 and TRBJ2-7; D is unclear. V lost 4 bases, J lost 1 base, and 6 bases lay in between. The CDR3 is made up of 12 amino acids. Germline V CDR1 and CDR2: SGHNT, YYREEE (reference sequence). Here the CDR3 reads CASSPGSYEQYF. The CDR3 DNA reads as TGTGCCAGCAGCCCGGGTTCCTACGAGCAGTACTTC.